The T cell receptor (beta chain) described here comes from a study of T cell repertoires in cytomegalovirus infection. On the study more broadly: A matching HLA type, together with CMV infection, was signaled by public TCR beta signatures. The study's findings and limits: Summed frequency of public TCR beta families distinguished CMV carriers with the relevant HLA.

A note on this clonotype: Its antigen remains unidentified.

TCRdb ran MiXCR on the reads and lists one entry per CDR3 protein. The data contain about 180,000 distinct CDR3 sequences, 15% to 20% of them singletons. After removal of 5 bases from V and 5 bases from J, the junction contained 10 bases not matched to a gene. Germline V lookup: CDR1 PRHDT, CDR2 FYEKMQ (reference sequence). The length of the CDR3 is 16 residues. The chain is built from TRBV13 and TRBJ2-7; 12 nucleotides match TRBD2. The source material was CD8+ T cells from PBMCs. This receptor was obtained from a human donor in good health (CMV status not recorded). Some clones in this sample may be carry-over from other donors' samples. As DNA, the CDR3 is TGTGCCAGCAGCCCCACTAGCGGGGGGTCTCGACACGAGCAGTACTTC. As protein: CASSPTSGGSRHEQYF.